These 27 T cell receptor beta chains share one sample of origin, sequenced in a study of T cells in tuberculosis. TCRdb's copy holds only in-frame clones and misses some; the assay was immunoSEQ multiplex PCR. The sample consists of around 26,000 clones, over 95% of them appearing once. What was sequenced was PBMCs. The receptors shown here come from a donor aged 10 to 29 with latent tuberculosis or without tuberculosis infection.

The chain couples TRBV19 to TRBJ1-4; TRBD1 agrees at 7 bases. The CDR3 is 14 amino acids. The V gene's germline CDR1 is LNHDA and CDR2 SQIVND (reference sequence). With 6 bases clipped from V and 3 bases from J, the junction kept 4 bases outside the gene matches. In DNA, the CDR3 is TGTGCCAGTAGCACAGGGGTCGCTAATGAAAAACTGTTTTTT. It codes for CASSTGVANEKLFF.

In nucleotides, the CDR3 is TGTGCCACCAGCAGAGATTCCAGCGGGGGGGAGACCCAGTACTTC. This translates into CATSRDSSGGETQYF. The chain combines TRBV15 with TRBJ2-5; 9 nucleotides align to TRBD2. CDR3 length: 15 amino acids. CDR1 LNHNV and CDR2 YYDKDF come from the germline V gene (reference sequence). After removal of 0 bases from V and 5 bases from J, the junction contained 4 bases not matched to a gene. Filled out from reference TRBV15 and TRBJ2-5, the complete variable domain reads DAMVIQNPRYQVTQFGKPVTLSCSQTLNHNVMYWYQQKSSQAPKLLFHYYDKDFNNEADTPDNFQSRRPNTSFCFLDIRSPGLGDTAMYLCATSRDSSGGETQYFGPGTRLLVL.

The rearrangement links TRBV7-7 to TRBJ2-5, with D possibly matching TRBD1 (6 bases). V lost 0 bases to trimming and J lost 1 base, with 6 bases between them. Germline-derived CDR1 and CDR2 are SSHAT and FNYEAQ (reference sequence). The CDR3 contains 14 residues. The CDR3 reads CASSLARGQETQYF. In DNA form, the CDR3 reads TGTGCCAGCAGCTTAGCCAGGGGCCAAGAGACCCAGTACTTC.

The rearrangement joins TRBV29-1 to TRBJ2-2; maybe TRBD2 (6 bases). Trimming removed 6 bases at V and 0 bases at J, with 8 bases between. From germline, CDR1 is SQVTM and CDR2 ANQGSEA. The CDR3 loop spans 13 amino acids. This CDR3 reads CSVWEANTGELFF. CDR3 DNA: TGCAGCGTATGGGAGGCGAACACCGGGGAGCTGTTTTTT.

The chain recombines TRBV2 with TRBJ1-5; the D gene is possibly TRBD1 (6 bases). Trimming stripped 6 bases from V and 0 bases from J, with 12 bases between. Germline CDR1 reads SNHLY; CDR2 reads FYNNEI. CDR3 length: 15 amino acids. This CDR3 is CASSRTVNSNQPQHF. The CDR3 DNA reads TGTGCCAGCAGCCGGACAGTGAATAGCAATCAGCCCCAGCATTTT.

The chain uses TRBV9 and TRBJ1-4, with D uncertain. In germline, CDR1 is SGDLS, CDR2 YYNGEE. There are 14 residues in the CDR3. Trimming removed 0 bases from V and 4 bases from J, with 7 bases in between. This chain's CDR3 is CASSVGRYNEKLFF. The CDR3 DNA reads as TGTGCCAGCAGCGTAGGCAGGTATAATGAAAAACTGTTTTTT.

CDR3 DNA: TGTGCCAGCAGCTCGGGGTTTACCCCGGCGGGAGAGACCCAGTACTTC. Encoded protein: CASSSGFTPAGETQYF. V gene TRBV11-3 combines with J gene TRBJ2-5, with D perhaps matching TRBD2 (5 bases). The CDR3 sequence is 16 residues long. Germline CDR1 SGHNT, CDR2 YENEEA. Trimming removed 4 bases at V and 4 bases at J, with 19 bases between.

The chain has TRBV6-6 and TRBJ1-2; possibly TRBD1 for D (5 bases). CDR3 length: 12 residues. Trimming stripped 4 bases from V and 4 bases from J, with 7 bases between. The germline V gene has CDR1 MNHNY and CDR2 SVGAGI (reference sequence). The CDR3 here is CASSSDSYGYTF. For the CDR3, the DNA is TGTGCCAGCAGTTCAGACAGCTATGGCTACACCTTC.

The gene calls are TRBV18 and TRBJ1-1; D uncertain. V was clipped by 3 bases and J by 1 base, with 6 bases between them. The CDR3 length is 13 residues. CDR1 is KGHSH and CDR2 is LQKENI in the germline V gene. DNA of the CDR3: TGTGCCAGCTCACCGGCAGGGAACACTGAAGCTTTCTTT. It yields the protein CASSPAGNTEAFF.

The chain uses TRBV5-1 and TRBJ1-6, with D perhaps TRBD1 (6 bases). V shed 0 bases and J shed 7 bases, with 14 bases lying between them. The CDR3 length is 16 residues. Germline loops: CDR1 SGHRS, CDR2 YFSETQ. CDR3 residues: CASSLEGQNLNSPLHF. In DNA, the CDR3 is TGCGCCAGCAGCTTGGAAGGACAGAACCTAAATTCACCCCTCCACTTT.

The rearrangement uses TRBV5-4 and TRBJ2-7; 12 bases map to TRBD1. Germline values: CDR1 SGHNT, CDR2 YYREEE (reference sequence). The CDR3 covers 15 residues. The junction had 4 bases not matched to a gene; V was cut back by 4 bases and J by 2 bases. The CDR3 here is CASSRDRGRTYEQYV. CDR3 coding DNA: TGTGCCAGCAGCCGGGACAGGGGGCGTACCTACGAGCAGTACGTC.

The chain recombines TRBV15 with TRBJ2-4; 9 nucleotides agree with TRBD2. The germline V gene has CDR1 LNHNV and CDR2 YYDKDF (reference sequence). The CDR3 totals 17 residues. The junction had 10 bases not matched to a gene; V was cut back by 5 bases and J by 2 bases. Written as DNA, the CDR3 is TGTGCCACCAGCGCTCCGGGACTAGCATCATCCAAAAACATTCAGTACTTC. Its protein is CATSAPGLASSKNIQYF.

This chain joins TRBV30 and TRBJ1-3; weak D call: TRBD1 (5 bases). CDR3 size: 18 residues. V shed 1 base and J shed 2 bases, with 21 bases lying between them. Germline V lookup: CDR1 GTSNPN, CDR2 SVGIG (reference sequence). This chain's CDR3 is CAWSEPLWRGSAGNTIYF. The CDR3 region has the DNA TGTGCCTGGAGTGAGCCTCTGTGGAGGGGATCAGCTGGAAACACCATATATTTT. Filled out from reference TRBV30 and TRBJ1-3, the complete variable domain reads SQTIHQWPATLVQPVGSPLSLECTVEGTSNPNLYWYRQAAGRGLQLLFYSVGIGQISSEVPQNLSASRPQDRQFILSSKKLLLSDSGFYLCAWSEPLWRGSAGNTIYFGEGSWLTVV.

V and J are TRBV5-8 and TRBJ2-3; D is undetermined. Trimming cost V 1 base and J 6 bases, with 15 bases left between them. Germline V CDR1 and CDR2: SGHTS, YDEGEE. CDR3 length equals 15 residues. CDR3 coding DNA: TGTGCCAGCAGCTTGATCGAGCGCCTCGGGGATACGCAGTATTTT. Its protein product is CASSLIERLGDTQYF.

Here the CDR3 reads CASGLTTGQGPTQYF. DNA for the CDR3: TGTGCTAGTGGTTTGACTACCGGACAGGGTCCTACGCAGTATTTT. This sequence joins TRBV12-5 and TRBJ2-3, with TRBD1 matching over 8 bases. In germline, CDR1 is LGHNT, CDR2 FRNRAP. CDR3 length equals 15 residues. V lost 2 bases, J lost 8 bases, and 9 bases stayed unmatched.

The chain recombines TRBV30 with TRBJ2-7; 11 bases map to TRBD1. The germline CDR1 and CDR2 sequences are GTSNPN and SVGIG (reference sequence). This CDR3 spans 17 amino acids. Unmatched junction bases numbered 11, after V lost 2 bases and J lost 2 bases. CDR3 nucleotide sequence: TGTGCCTGGAGTTACCCTCGACGGACAGGGGGCCCCTACGAGCAGTACTTC. It specifies CAWSYPRRTGGPYEQYF.

CDR3 nucleotides: TGTGCCTGGAGTCGGGACTCCAGCTCTGGAAACACCATATATTTT. This encodes CAWSRDSSSGNTIYF. This chain links TRBV30 with TRBJ1-3; D may be TRBD1 (5 bases). CDR1 and CDR2 (germline): GTSNPN, SVGIG (reference sequence). V gave up 2 bases and J gave up 0 bases, with 11 bases separating them. CDR3 length: 15 residues. Complete variable domain (other parts from reference TRBV30 and TRBJ1-3): SQTIHQWPATLVQPVGSPLSLECTVEGTSNPNLYWYRQAAGRGLQLLFYSVGIGQISSEVPQNLSASRPQDRQFILSSKKLLLSDSGFYLCAWSRDSSSGNTIYFGEGSWLTVV.

This chain joins TRBV27 and TRBJ1-2; 10 nucleotides agree with TRBD1. V gave up 4 bases and J gave up 6 bases; unmatched junction bases: 8. Germline-derived CDR1 and CDR2 are MNHEY and SMNVEV (reference sequence). This CDR3 has 15 amino acids. CDR3 loop: CASSSSGTGEDGYTF. The CDR3 DNA reads as TGTGCCAGCAGTTCATCCGGGACAGGGGAGGATGGCTACACCTTC.

The count of this clone is one. J is TRBJ2-7 and V is TRBV6-1; perhaps TRBD2 as D (7 bases). The CDR3 is 17 residues long. V dropped 4 bases and J dropped 5 bases, with 24 bases sitting between them. Germline V gene lookup returns CDR1 MNHNS and CDR2 SASEGT. CDR3 protein: CASSGGEGVLDFHEQYV. The CDR3 nucleotides read TGTGCCAGCAGTGGCGGGGAGGGGGTGTTAGATTTCCACGAGCAGTACGTC.

The chain employs TRBV6-1 and TRBJ1-2; 9 bases agree with TRBD1. CDR3 length equals 14 residues. The V gene's germline CDR1 is MNHNS and CDR2 SASEGT. Losses at the gene ends were 8 bases for V and 7 bases for J; bases not matched to a gene: 11. DNA of the CDR3: TGTGCCAGCGGATATCCGGGACAGGGTGCTGGCTACACCTTC. As protein: CASGYPGQGAGYTF.

This rearrangement joins TRBV4-1 to TRBJ2-1, with D possibly TRBD1 on 5 matching bases. Germline-derived CDR1 and CDR2 are MGHRA and YSYEKL. V lost 1 base, J lost 8 bases, and 24 bases lay in between. The CDR3 has 18 amino acids. CDR3 nucleotides: TGCGCCAGCAGCCAAGGGGGCCCTTTGATGACCAAACAATATGAGCAGTTCTTC. The encoded protein is CASSQGGPLMTKQYEQFF.

J is TRBJ1-6 and V is TRBV4-1; D might be TRBD1 (6 bases). This CDR3 contains 15 residues. From germline, CDR1 is MGHRA and CDR2 YSYEKL. The V and J ends lost 4 bases and 6 bases respectively, with 13 bases between them. The CDR3 loop is CASSPLRDTNSPLHF. CDR3 sequence (DNA): TGCGCCAGCAGCCCCCTCCGGGACACTAATTCACCCCTCCACTTT.

This clone has just one count. The chain is built from TRBV27 and TRBJ2-6; D may be TRBD2 (5 bases). V was cut by 0 bases and J by 4 bases, with 10 bases left in between. The CDR3 is made up of 16 amino acids. CDR1 is MNHEY, CDR2 SMNVEV, per germline (reference sequence). The DNA for the CDR3 is TGTGCCAGCAGTTTATCTATCGGGGTAGGGGCCAACGTCCTGACTTTC. Encoded protein: CASSLSIGVGANVLTF.

The rearrangement joins TRBV21-1 to TRBJ2-7; the DNA was not used to check the table's D call, TRBD2. TRBV21-1 has pseudogene status. This CDR3 comprises 17 residues. The CDR3 here is CASSPRVSPPRVYEQYV. CDR3 bases: TGTGCCAGCAGCCCGAGGGTTTCACCCCCTCGTGTTTACGAGCAGTACGTC.

The chain couples TRBV5-1 to TRBJ2-2; 10 nucleotides line up with TRBD1. This CDR3 is built from 15 residues. Trimming at V came to 6 bases and at J to 6 bases, leaving 8 bases not matched to a gene. Germline V gene lookup returns CDR1 SGHRS and CDR2 YFSETQ. The CDR3 DNA reads TGCGCCAGCACCTCAGGGACAGGGGCCCCCGGGGAGCTGTTTTTT. Its protein is CASTSGTGAPGELFF. Variable domain in full (rest from reference TRBV5-1 and TRBJ2-2): KAGVTQTPRYLIKTRGQQVTLSCSPISGHRSVSWYQQTPGQGLQFLFEYFSETQRNKGNFPGRFSGRQFSNSRSEMNVSTLELGDSALYLCASTSGTGAPGELFFGEGSRLTVL.

This sequence joins TRBV5-1 and TRBJ2-2; tentatively, D is TRBD2 (5 bases). From germline, CDR1 is SGHRS and CDR2 YFSETQ. Trimming took 0 bases from V and 11 from J, leaving 20 bases between them. The CDR3 sequence is 16 residues long. The DNA for the CDR3 is TGCGCCAGCAGCTTGGAACGCCCCGGGGTTCCTGGAGAGCTGTTTTTT. Its translation is CASSLERPGVPGELFF.

V usage is TRBV27 and J usage is TRBJ1-1; no reliable D call. This CDR3 has 14 residues. The V gene lost 2 bases and the J gene lost 5 bases, with 12 bases spanning the gap. Germline CDR1 reads MNHEY; CDR2 reads SMNVEV (reference sequence). As DNA, the CDR3 is TGTGCCAGCAGTTTAGGTCTTACATGGACTGAAGCTTTCTTT. Translated, it gives CASSLGLTWTEAFF.